This record covers a single T cell receptor beta chain. Clones were read by immunoSEQ multiplex PCR, and TCRdb kept only the in-frame ones, dropping some. The repertoire holds about 1 million clones, around 74% seen once, with 1.4% in the top ten. The data were obtained in a study of shared clonotypes between healthy human individuals. From CD4+ cells came CD45RA+ naive and CD45RA-negative memory subsets. Germline assignment: CDR1 SGHVS and CDR2 FQNEAQ. The junction had 5 bases not matched to a gene; V was cut back by 5 bases and J by 2 bases. The CDR3 length is 15 residues. The sequenced sample consisted of memory CD4+ T cells sorted from blood. Specified subset: CD45RA-negative fraction. The receptor comes from a man between 18 and 29 years old in good health. The V gene is TRBV7-8, the J gene TRBJ1-5; 8 nucleotides align to TRBD1. Written as DNA, the CDR3 is TGTGCCAGCAGCCCCGGGGGACAGGGCAATCAGCCCCAGCATTTT. Translating gives CASSPGGQGNQPQHF.